What follows describes a single TCR beta chain. Its matching antigen is unknown. Through a sample-barcoded 5' primer and a J-beta primer mix, a second PCR was run for about 6 to 11 cycles. MiXCR was run by TCRdb on the 5' RACE reads, yielding one entry per CDR3 protein. The sample includes 870,000 or so distinct CDR3 sequences, about 28% of them seen just once. In each sample, at least 7 million PBMCs were isolated. This entry comes from a study of blood T cells in healthy people across ages. General observations from the study: Samples with more naive T cells showed higher observed beta diversity. Long-lived and aged donors differed, with more naive CD4+ cells and higher diversity in the long-lived.

The CDR3 has 13 amino acids. Trimming left V 7 bases short and J 7 bases short, with 13 bases between. Germline V gene data show CDR1 as SGHTA and CDR2 as FQGNSA. This rearrangement joins TRBV7-2 to TRBJ2-2, with D perhaps assigned TRBD1 or TRBD2 (5 bases each). This clonotype originated in a woman of 80 years or more in good health. The sequenced sample consisted of blood. For the CDR3, the DNA is TGTGCCAGCAACTACATGGGGGACGGGGAGCTGTTTTTT. Translated, it gives CASNYMGDGELFF.